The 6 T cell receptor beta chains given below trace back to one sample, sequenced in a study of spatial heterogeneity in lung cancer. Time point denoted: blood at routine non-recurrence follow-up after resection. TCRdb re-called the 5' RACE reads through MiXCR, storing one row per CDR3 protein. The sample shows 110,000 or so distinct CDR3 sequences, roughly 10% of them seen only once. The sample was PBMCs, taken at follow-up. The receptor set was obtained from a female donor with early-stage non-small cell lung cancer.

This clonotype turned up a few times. CDR3 amino acids: CSVAEAGHTDTQYF. CDR3 sequence (DNA): TGCAGCGTTGCGGAAGCGGGTCACACAGATACGCAGTATTTT. The rearrangement joins TRBV29-1 to TRBJ2-3; the D gene is possibly TRBD2 (6 bases). CDR1 is SQVTM, CDR2 ANQGSEA, per germline. This CDR3 has 14 residues. Deletions cut 4 bases from V and 2 bases from J, with 13 bases between.

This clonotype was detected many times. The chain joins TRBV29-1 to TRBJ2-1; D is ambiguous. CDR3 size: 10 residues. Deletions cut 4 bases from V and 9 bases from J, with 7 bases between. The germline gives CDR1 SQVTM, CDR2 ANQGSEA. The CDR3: CSVGAPEQFF. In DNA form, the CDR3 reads TGCAGCGTTGGAGCGCCTGAGCAGTTCTTC.

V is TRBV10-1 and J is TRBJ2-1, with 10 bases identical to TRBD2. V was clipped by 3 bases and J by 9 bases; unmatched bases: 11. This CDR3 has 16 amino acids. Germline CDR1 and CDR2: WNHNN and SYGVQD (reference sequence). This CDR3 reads CASSDMASGSKSEQFF. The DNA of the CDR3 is TGCGCCAGCAGTGATATGGCTAGCGGGAGTAAAAGTGAGCAGTTCTTC.

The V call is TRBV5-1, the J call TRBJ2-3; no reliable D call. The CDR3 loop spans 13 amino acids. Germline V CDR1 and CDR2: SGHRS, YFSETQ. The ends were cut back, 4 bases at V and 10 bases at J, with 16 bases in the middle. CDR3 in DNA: TGCGCCAGCAGCGGGCTCCTGGGTGAGGCGCAGTATTTT. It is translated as CASSGLLGEAQYF.

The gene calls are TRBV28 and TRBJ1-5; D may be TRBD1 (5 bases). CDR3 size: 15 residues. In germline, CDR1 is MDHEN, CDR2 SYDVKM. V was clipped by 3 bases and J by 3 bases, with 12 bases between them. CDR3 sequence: CASSLVGQVNQPQHF. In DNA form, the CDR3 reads TGTGCCAGCAGTTTGGTGGGGCAGGTCAATCAGCCCCAGCATTTT.

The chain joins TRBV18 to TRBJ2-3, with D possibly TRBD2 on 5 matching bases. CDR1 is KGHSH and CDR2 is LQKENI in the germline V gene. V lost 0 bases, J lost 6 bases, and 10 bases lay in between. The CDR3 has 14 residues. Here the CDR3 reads CASSPPLARDTQYF. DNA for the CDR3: TGTGCCAGCTCACCACCGCTAGCACGGGATACGCAGTATTTT.